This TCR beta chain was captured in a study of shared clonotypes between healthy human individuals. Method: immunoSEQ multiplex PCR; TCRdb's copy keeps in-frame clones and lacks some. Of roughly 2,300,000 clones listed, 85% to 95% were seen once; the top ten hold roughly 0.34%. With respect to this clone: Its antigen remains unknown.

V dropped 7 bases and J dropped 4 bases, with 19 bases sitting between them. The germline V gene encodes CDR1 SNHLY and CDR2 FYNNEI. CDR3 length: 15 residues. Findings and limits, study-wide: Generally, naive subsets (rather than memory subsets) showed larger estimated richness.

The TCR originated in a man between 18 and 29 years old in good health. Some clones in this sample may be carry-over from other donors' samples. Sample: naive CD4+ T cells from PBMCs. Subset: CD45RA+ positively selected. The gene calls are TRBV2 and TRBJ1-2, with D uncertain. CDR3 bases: TGTGCCAGCATCCCCGGAGAGGTTGAGTCCTATGGCTACACCTTC. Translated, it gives CASIPGEVESYGYTF. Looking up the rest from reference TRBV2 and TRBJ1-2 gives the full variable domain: EPEVTQTPSHQVTQMGQEVILRCVPISNHLYFYWYRQILGQKVEFLVSFYNNEISEKSEIFDDQFSVERPDGSNFTLKIRSTKLEDSAMYFCASIPGEVESYGYTFGSGTRLTVV.